The entry that follows covers one T cell receptor (beta chain) sequence. At one of its ends the junction is not consistent with the germline gene, which may arise from a read error. The same CDR3 can be traced to other DNA sequences in this sample. Patients had received no treatment of any kind before thyroid surgery. Using MiXCR, TCRdb reanalyzed the PCR reads. The sample shows about 93,000 clones, roughly 13% of them seen only once. This record comes from a study of metastatic and nonmetastatic thyroid tumors. Germline V lookup: CDR1 PRHDT, CDR2 FYEKMQ (reference sequence). The length of the CDR3 is 14 residues.

This receptor was identified in a female donor with papillary thyroid cancer or a benign thyroid nodule (not recorded which). Some clones in this sample may be carry-over from other donors' samples. The sample was blood. V gene TRBV13 combines with J gene TRBJ1-2; perhaps TRBD1 as D (5 bases). CDR3 nucleotide sequence: TGTGCCAGCAGCTCCGGGACGACTAACTATGGCTATACCTTC. It yields the protein CASSSGTTNYGYTF. Variable domain in full (rest from reference TRBV13 and TRBJ1-2): AAGVIQSPRHLIKEKRETATLKCYPIPRHDTVYWYQQGPGQDPQFLISFYEKMQSDKGSIPDRFSAQQFSDYHSELNMSSLELGDSALYFCASSSGTTNYGYTFGSGTRLTVV.